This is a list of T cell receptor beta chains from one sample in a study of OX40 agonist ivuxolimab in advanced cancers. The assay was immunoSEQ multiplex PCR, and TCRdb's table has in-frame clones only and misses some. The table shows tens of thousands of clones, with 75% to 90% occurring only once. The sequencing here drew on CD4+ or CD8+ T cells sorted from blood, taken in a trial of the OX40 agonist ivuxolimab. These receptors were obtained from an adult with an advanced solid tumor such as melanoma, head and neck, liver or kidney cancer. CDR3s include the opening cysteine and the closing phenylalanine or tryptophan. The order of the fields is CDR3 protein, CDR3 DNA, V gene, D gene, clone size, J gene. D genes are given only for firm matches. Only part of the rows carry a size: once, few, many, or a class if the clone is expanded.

CASSLVSTGEQYF TGTGCCAGCAGCTTGGTGTCGACGGGCGAGCAGTACTTC TRBV5-4 NA NA TRBJ2-7
CASRDRPWTEAFF TGTGCCAGCAGGGACAGGCCATGGACTGAAGCTTTCTTT TRBV6-5 TRBD1 NA TRBJ1-1
CASSIRGFNQPQHF TGTGCCAGTAGTATACGGGGTTTCAATCAGCCCCAGCATTTT TRBV19 NA NA TRBJ1-5
CASSQDLGTFYEQYF TGCGCCAGCAGCCAAGATTTGGGAACCTTCTACGAGCAGTACTTC TRBV4-1 NA NA TRBJ2-7
CASSFGGNTEAFF TGCGCCAGCAGCTTCGGCGGGAACACTGAAGCTTTCTTT TRBV5-1 NA NA TRBJ1-1
CASSKTGGYNQPQHF TGTGCCAGCAGTAAAACAGGGGGATATAATCAGCCCCAGCATTTT TRBV6-1 TRBD1 NA TRBJ1-5
CASSQVQGVQPQHF TGCGCCAGCAGCCAAGTCCAGGGGGTTCAGCCCCAGCATTTT TRBV4-1 TRBD1 NA TRBJ1-5
CASSLVTGEQFF TGTGCCAGCAGTTTAGTGACAGGGGAGCAGTTCTTC TRBV27 TRBD1 once TRBJ2-1
CASSVADGGPSPNYGYTF TGTGCCAGCAGCGTAGCTGATGGGGGGCCCAGCCCTAACTATGGCTACACCTTC TRBV9 NA NA TRBJ1-2
CASSYDRENEQFF TGTGCCAGCAGTTACGACCGAGAAAATGAGCAGTTCTTC TRBV6-6 NA NA TRBJ2-1
CASSEVGASTDTQYF TGTGCCAGCAGTGAAGTGGGAGCGAGCACAGATACGCAGTATTTT TRBV6-4 NA medium-sized TRBJ2-3
CASSLQGWTEAFF TGTGCCAGCAGCTTACAGGGATGGACTGAAGCTTTCTTT TRBV7-3 NA NA TRBJ1-1
CASSRTSGGAFYVTQYF TGTGCCAGCAGTCGGACTAGCGGGGGGGCCTTTTATGTGACCCAGTACTTC TRBV27 TRBD2 few TRBJ2-5
CASSLDGSGANVLTF TGTGCCAGCAGTTTGGATGGTTCAGGGGCCAACGTCCTGACTTTC TRBV27 NA NA TRBJ2-6
CASSLAGRVVDEQYF TGTGCCAGCAGCTTGGCCGGCAGGGTCGTCGACGAGCAGTACTTC TRBV5-5 NA once TRBJ2-7
CASSQEGEQYF TGCGCCAGCAGCCAAGAGGGAGAGCAGTACTTC TRBV4-1 NA NA TRBJ2-7
CSVEARTSGMETQYF TGCAGCGTTGAAGCTCGGACTAGCGGGATGGAGACCCAGTACTTC TRBV29-1 TRBD2 NA TRBJ2-5
CASSKDSYNEQFF TGTGCCAGCAGCAAGGACTCCTACAATGAGCAGTTCTTC TRBV7-7 NA once TRBJ2-1
CASSLGLSSYEQYF TGTGCCAGCAGCTTGGGGCTGAGCTCCTACGAGCAGTACTTC TRBV5-4 NA NA TRBJ2-7
CASSPPPGSVHEQFF TGTGCCAGCAGTCCGCCCCCTGGTAGCGTTCATGAGCAGTTCTTC TRBV27 NA NA TRBJ2-1
CASSFDNEQFF TGTGCCAGCAGTTTCGACAATGAGCAGTTCTTC TRBV6-1 NA NA TRBJ2-1
CSAGTGGLEAFF TGCAGCGCCGGGACAGGGGGCCTGGAGGCTTTCTTT TRBV29-1 TRBD1 once TRBJ1-1
CASSIGGQGPGELFF TGTGCCAGTAGTATCGGGGGACAGGGGCCCGGGGAGCTGTTTTTT TRBV19 TRBD1 NA TRBJ2-2
CASSPSNTGELFF TGCGCCAGCAGCCCCTCGAACACCGGGGAGCTGTTTTTT TRBV5-1 NA NA TRBJ2-2
CASSLGAGYTF TGCGCCAGCAGCTTGGGGGCGGGCTACACCTTC TRBV5-1 NA NA TRBJ1-2
CASSHGQGADTEAFF TGCGCCAGCAGCCACGGACAGGGGGCGGATACTGAAGCTTTCTTT TRBV4-1 TRBD1 NA TRBJ1-1
CATGPGGNEQFF TGTGCCACCGGGCCGGGGGGGAATGAGCAGTTCTTC TRBV28 TRBD2 NA TRBJ2-1
CASSIRDGGETQYF TGTGCCAGTAGTATAAGGGATGGCGGGGAGACCCAGTACTTC TRBV19 NA NA TRBJ2-5
CASTVPGVNEKLFF TGCGCCAGCACCGTGCCAGGCGTTAATGAAAAACTGTTTTTT TRBV4-1 NA NA TRBJ1-4
CASSLVGIPYEQYF TGTGCCAGCAGCTTAGTAGGGATCCCCTACGAGCAGTACTTC TRBV7-2 NA NA TRBJ2-7
CASSLELAGSYEQYF TGTGCCAGCAGCTTAGAGCTAGCGGGCTCCTACGAGCAGTACTTC TRBV7-6 TRBD2 once TRBJ2-7
CAIRAAPLGDTGELFF TGTGCCATCAGGGCAGCCCCCCTCGGGGACACCGGGGAGCTGTTTTTT TRBV10-3 NA NA TRBJ2-2
CASSPRGQGDNYGYTF TGTGCCAGCAGTCCCCGAGGACAGGGAGACAACTATGGCTACACCTTC TRBV28 TRBD1 NA TRBJ1-2
CARSLVRVSYNSPLHF TGTGCCAGAAGCTTGGTTCGGGTCTCCTATAATTCACCCCTCCACTTT TRBV5-3 NA NA TRBJ1-6
CASSPPPGQSSTYEQYF TGCGCCAGCAGCCCACCTCCGGGACAGAGCAGTACCTACGAGCAGTACTTC TRBV4-1 TRBD1 NA TRBJ2-7
CASTRHHTDTQYF TGTGCCAGCACTCGTCATCACACAGATACGCAGTATTTT TRBV27 NA NA TRBJ2-3
CASMNGGTGLAGELFF TGCGCCAGCATGAACGGGGGGACAGGGTTGGCCGGGGAGCTGTTTTTT TRBV10-2 TRBD1 NA TRBJ2-2
CASSPRDRTIEQYF TGTGCCAGCAGCCCGCGGGACAGGACGATCGAGCAGTACTTC TRBV5-4 TRBD1 NA TRBJ2-7
CASSLGGWTEAFF TGTGCCAGCAGCCTAGGGGGTTGGACTGAAGCTTTCTTT TRBV7-8 NA NA TRBJ1-1
CASSLTFAAGDTQYF TGTGCCAGCAGTTTAACGTTTGCCGCCGGGGATACGCAGTATTTT TRBV27 NA NA TRBJ2-3
CASSPIGTGVMNTEAFF TGCGCCAGCAGCCCTATAGGGACAGGGGTTATGAACACTGAAGCTTTCTTT TRBV4-1 TRBD1 few TRBJ1-1
CASSWGGDRGPPQHF TGTGCCAGCAGCTGGGGCGGGGACAGGGGGCCGCCCCAGCATTTT TRBV5-6 TRBD1 NA TRBJ1-5
CASSSSYGGTYEQYF TGTGCCAGCAGCTCTAGCTACGGGGGAACCTACGAGCAGTACTTC TRBV7-6 NA NA TRBJ2-7
CASSVGGTGSDEQYF TGTGCCAGCAGCGTAGGCGGGACAGGAAGCGACGAGCAGTACTTC TRBV9 TRBD1 NA TRBJ2-7
CASSSSRTGELFF TGTGCCAGCAGTTCGTCCAGGACAGGGGAGCTGTTTTTT TRBV27 NA NA TRBJ2-2
CASSPLAGEVETQYF TGTGCCAGCAGTCCCTTAGCGGGAGAGGTAGAGACCCAGTACTTC TRBV27 TRBD2 NA TRBJ2-5
CASSGHRVSGMAGGGTDTQYF TGTGCCAGCAGCGGACATCGAGTCTCGGGGATGGCGGGCGGGGGCACAGATACGCAGTATTTT TRBV9 NA NA TRBJ2-3
CASSWFAGASYEQYF TGTGCCAGCAGTTGGTTTGCGGGAGCCTCTTACGAGCAGTACTTC TRBV27 TRBD2 NA TRBJ2-7
CASSLSGETQYF TGCGCCAGCAGCCTAAGTGGGGAGACCCAGTACTTC TRBV5-1 NA NA TRBJ2-5